Listed here are 7 T cell receptor beta chains from one sample, sequenced in a study of T cell responses to AZD1222 COVID-19 vaccine. The table came from immunoSEQ multiplex PCR; TCRdb's copy has only in-frame clones and leaves some out. The sample has 110,000 or so clones; 86% are singletons. The sequencing used peripheral blood, collected 28 days after the second AZD1222 dose. Source of these receptors: an adult who received the AZD1222 COVID-19 vaccine.

This chain links TRBV9 with TRBJ2-5; D unresolved. The germline CDR1 and CDR2 sequences are SGDLS and YYNGEE. V shed 0 bases and J shed 3 bases, with 6 bases lying between them. This CDR3 is 13 amino acids long. CDR3 in DNA: TGTGCCAGCAGCGTAGTAGGGAAAGAGACCCAGTACTTC. Translation gives CASSVVGKETQYF.

The chain employs TRBV5-3 and TRBJ1-2; D unclear. TRBV5-3 is identified as an open reading frame with a role that is uncertain. The V end lost 1 base, the J end lost 2 bases, and 6 bases lay between the germline ends. There are 13 residues in the CDR3. Here the CDR3 DNA reads TGTGCCAGAAGCTTGTGGGAAAACTATGGCTACACCTTC. It yields the protein CARSLWENYGYTF.

This clone was counted a few times. Within the sample, other DNA sequences also encode this same CDR3. The chain joins TRBV20-1 to TRBJ1-1; D not certain. V dropped 3 bases and J dropped 1 base, with 6 bases sitting between them. Germline V lookup: CDR1 DFQATT, CDR2 SNEGSKA (reference sequence). The length of the CDR3 is 12 residues. The CDR3, as DNA: TGCAGTGCTAGTGTCAGGAACACTGAAGCTTTCTTT. Translation: CSASVRNTEAFF.

This chain connects TRBV24-1 to TRBJ2-5; D uncertain. The CDR3 length is 12 residues. The germline gives CDR1 KGHDR, CDR2 SFDVKD. V gave up 10 bases and J gave up 5 bases, with 13 bases separating them. The CDR3 bases are TGTGCCACTGCGGAAGTTGGGGAGACCCAGTACTTC. The encoded protein is CATAEVGETQYF.

The rearrangement joins TRBV5-1 to TRBJ1-1; no clear D. V dropped 7 bases and J dropped 0 bases, with 10 bases sitting between them. Germline V gives CDR1 SGHRS, CDR2 YFSETQ. This CDR3 comprises 13 residues. The CDR3 DNA is TGCGCCAGCCGGATCACCATGAACACTGAAGCTTTCTTT. This translates into CASRITMNTEAFF.

The chain employs TRBV4-3 and TRBJ1-2, with D possibly matching TRBD1 (6 bases). CDR1 and CDR2 (germline): LGHNA, YSLEER. CDR3 length: 15 residues. Trimming pared 0 bases from V and 3 bases from J, leaving 11 bases between. CDR3 bases: TGCGCCAGCAGCCAAGAGTGGGGGCAGGACTATGGCTACACCTTC. It codes for CASSQEWGQDYGYTF.

The chain employs TRBV18 and TRBJ2-5, with TRBD2 matching over 10 bases. The CDR3 extends over 15 amino acids. Germline CDR1 is KGHSH and CDR2 is LQKENI. The junction had 4 bases not matched to a gene; V was cut back by 4 bases and J by 2 bases. The CDR3 DNA sequence: TGTGCCAGCTCACAGGGACTAGCGAAGCAAGAGACCCAGTACTTC. It translates to CASSQGLAKQETQYF. The whole variable domain, filled in from reference TRBV18 and TRBJ2-5, reads NAGVMQNPRHLVRRRGQEARLRCSPMKGHSHVYWYRQLPEEGLKFMVYLQKENIIDESGMPKERFSAEFPKEGPSILRIQQVVRGDSAAYFCASSQGLAKQETQYFGPGTRLLVL.